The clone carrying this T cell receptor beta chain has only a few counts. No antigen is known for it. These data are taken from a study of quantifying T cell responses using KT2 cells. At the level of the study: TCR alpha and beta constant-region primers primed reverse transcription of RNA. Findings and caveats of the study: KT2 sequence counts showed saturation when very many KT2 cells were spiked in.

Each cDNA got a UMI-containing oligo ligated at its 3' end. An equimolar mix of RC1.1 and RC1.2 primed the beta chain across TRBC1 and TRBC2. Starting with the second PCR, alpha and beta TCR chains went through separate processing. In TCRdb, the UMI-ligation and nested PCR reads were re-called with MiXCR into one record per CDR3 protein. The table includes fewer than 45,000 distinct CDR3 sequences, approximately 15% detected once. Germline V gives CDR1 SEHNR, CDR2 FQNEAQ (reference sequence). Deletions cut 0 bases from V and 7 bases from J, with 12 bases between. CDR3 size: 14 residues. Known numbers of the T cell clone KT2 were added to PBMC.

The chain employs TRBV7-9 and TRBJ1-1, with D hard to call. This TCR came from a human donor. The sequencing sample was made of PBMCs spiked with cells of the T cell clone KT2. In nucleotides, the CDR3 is TGTGCCAGCAGCTTAGCCAGGTCCTTTGGTGAAGCTTTCTTT. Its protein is CASSLARSFGEAFF.